This T cell receptor (beta chain) was sequenced in a study of breast tumors, draining lymph nodes, adjacent tissues. The germline CDR1 and CDR2 sequences are SGHTA and FQGNSA. V shed 1 base and J 2 bases; nucleotides not matched to a gene: 2. This CDR3 contains 15 residues. This clonotype was found many times. TCRdb re-analysed the multiplex PCR reads in MiXCR, keeping a single row per CDR3 protein. The table lists fewer than 25,000 distinct CDR3 sequences, 41% of them singletons, with approximately 25% in the top ten. Sequenced material: breast tumor tissue. This TCR derives from a female donor with breast cancer. Some clones in this sample may be carry-over from other donors' samples. This rearrangement joins TRBV7-2 to TRBJ2-1, with 7 bases aligning to TRBD1. The CDR3 spells CASSLGTGPYNEQFF. The CDR3 coding sequence is TGTGCCAGCAGCTTAGGGACAGGCCCCTACAATGAGCAGTTCTTC.